This T cell receptor (beta chain) appears in the sequencing data of a study of OX40 agonist ivuxolimab in advanced cancers. Study details: Dose-escalation subjects each had hepatocellular carcinoma, melanoma, renal cell or head and neck cancer. Past anti-PD-1, anti-PD-L1 or anti-CTLA-4 therapy was accepted, and 30% to 50% had received some.

The sampling schedule covered blood at baseline, cycle 4 day 1, and cycle 7 day 1. CDR1 is MDHEN and CDR2 is SYDVKM in the germline V gene. V was pared by 5 bases and J by 6 bases, with 10 bases between. The CDR3 is 12 residues long. TCRdb's table, derived via immunoSEQ multiplex PCR, lists solely in-frame clones and lacks some. The sample includes about 20,000 clones, roughly 78% of them seen just once. J is TRBJ1-1 and V is TRBV28; D is undetermined. The sample in question was CD4+ or CD8+ T cells sorted from blood, obtained in a trial of the OX40 agonist ivuxolimab. The source is an adult with an advanced solid tumor such as melanoma, head and neck, liver or kidney cancer. This CDR3 is CASSPPRAEAFF. CDR3 DNA: TGTGCCAGCAGTCCCCCTAGGGCTGAAGCTTTCTTT. Together with reference TRBV28 and TRBJ1-1, the CDR3 gives the full variable domain: DVKVTQSSRYLVKRTGEKVFLECVQDMDHENMFWYRQDPGLGLRLIYFSYDVKMKEKGDIPEGYSVSREKKERFSLILESASTNQTSMYLCASSPPRAEAFFGQGTRLTVV.